Included here is one T cell receptor (beta chain) sequence, with context. Its binding antigen is unknown. Base quality data are lacking; no much larger clone is found one base away. The study was a case-control design nested within a healthcare worker cohort in London, UK, with weekly nasopharyngeal swab PCR tests and blood sampling. Healthcare workers were recruited between 23 and 31 March 2020, during the week of the UK lockdown, and were followed weekly for up to roughly 15 weeks. The data were obtained in a study of early T cells in non-severe SARS-CoV-2 infection (dated by TCRdb to about 2021). Background on the whole study: Because TCR sequencing was done on bulk RNA from unsorted whole blood, the alpha and beta chains could not be paired. The investigation overall reported the following: VDJdb matching was skewed toward anti-spike CD8 responses, so virus-specific expansions were likely underestimated and private and CD4 specificities were missed.

The library was made by 5' RACE. The listed sequencing device is NextSeq 500. To correct for sequencing error and PCR bias, the TCR library protocol tagged individual cDNA molecules with unique molecular identifiers. Both TCR alpha and beta chains were sequenced, and tight co-correlation was observed between alpha and beta sequence abundances in each sample. As for the original processing: V gene, J gene and CDR3 annotation of TCR sequences was performed with Decombinator V4. TCRs were defined as expanded if a significant change between any two time points was detected under a Poisson model with p below 0.0001. TCR abundances were normalised to the total number of TCRs sequenced per sample and expressed as counts per million. TRAV1-2 paired with TRAJ12, TRAJ20 or TRAJ33 defined MAIT TCRs, while TRAV10 paired with TRAJ18 defined iNKT TCRs. VDJdb, accessed on 1 November 2021, was searched for TCRs annotated for CMV, EBV and SARS-CoV-2, and TCRs annotated for more than one antigen were excluded. TCRdb reprocessed the public reads (quality trimming at Q25 with fastp, clone calling with MiXCR) and kept in-frame beta chains. A single entry per CDR3 protein holds the most common genes and DNA from its merged rows. The V and J calls come from TCRdb's annotation, not from the publication. Present in this sample are fewer than 35,000 distinct CDR3 sequences, 9% to 9.5% of which were seen just once. The ten largest clones take up approximately 13% of the sample.

Measured from the cysteine to the phenylalanine, the CDR3 is 18 residues long. The read is trimmed to its CDR3 DNA, 54 bases read in frame from base 1. Trimming takes 0 bases off V and 7 bases off J; junction bases not matched to a gene: 15. The germline V gene specifies LGHNA as CDR1 and YSLEER as CDR2. The V and J genes are TRBV4-3 and TRBJ2-1; TRBD1 aligns with 7 central bases. Sequenced material: whole blood. The origin of this receptor is an adult who was a healthcare worker with PCR-confirmed SARS-CoV-2 infection or an uninfected control (not recorded which). The CDR3 protein sequence reads: CASSQDWGLAGGKNEQFF. The DNA sequence is as follows: TGCGCCAGCAGCCAAGATTGGGGGTTGGCAGGGGGTAAGAATGAGCAGTTCTTC.